This TCR beta chain was profiled in a study of cytomegalovirus exposure and HLA in healthy donors. 13 Jbeta primers and 60 Vbeta primers were used for the PCR. Sequencing was performed with immunoSEQ multiplex PCR; in TCRdb, only in-frame clones are kept and a portion is missing. The sample lists 150,000 to 200,000 clones; 78% were seen once. Germline V gives CDR1 SGHTA, CDR2 FQGNSA. This CDR3 is 14 amino acids long. Trimming cost V 5 bases and J 1 base, with 11 bases left between them. Input material: PBMCs. V gene TRBV7-2 combines with J gene TRBJ2-5; no clear D. This TCR was sampled from a woman aged 45 to 65 in good health and CMV-seropositive. The CDR3 loop is CASSPQARQETQYF. As DNA, the CDR3 is TGTGCCAGCAGCCCCCAAGCGCGCCAAGAGACCCAGTACTTC. The full variable domain, in which reference TRBV7-2 and TRBJ2-5 provide the parts outside the CDR3, is GAGVSQSPSNKVTEKGKDVELRCDPISGHTALYWYRQSLGQGLEFLIYFQGNSAPDKSGLPSDRFSAERTGGSVSTLTIQRTQQEDSAVYLCASSPQARQETQYFGPGTRLLVL.